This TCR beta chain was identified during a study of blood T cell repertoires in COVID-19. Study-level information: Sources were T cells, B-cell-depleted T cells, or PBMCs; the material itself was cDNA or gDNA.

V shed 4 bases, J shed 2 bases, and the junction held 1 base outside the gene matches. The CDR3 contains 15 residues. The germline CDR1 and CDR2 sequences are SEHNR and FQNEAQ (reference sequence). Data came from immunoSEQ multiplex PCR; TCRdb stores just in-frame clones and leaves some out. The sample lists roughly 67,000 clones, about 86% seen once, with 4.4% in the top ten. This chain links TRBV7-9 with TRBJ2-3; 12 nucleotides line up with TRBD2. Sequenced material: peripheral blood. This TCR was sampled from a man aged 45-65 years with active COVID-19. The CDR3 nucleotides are TGTGCCAGCAGCTCTAGCGGGGGGGCCACAGATACGCAGTATTTT. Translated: CASSSSGGATDTQYF.